The source of this TCR beta chain is a study of cytomegalovirus exposure and HLA in healthy donors. Study conclusions and caveats: Overall, approximately 150 TCR beta chains were annotated as cytomegalovirus-associated. Subsequent analysis found a tendency for first-cohort TCR clusters to co-occur within the 90 to 150 validation repertoires.

The donors were in the approximately 130-subject validation cohort, distinct from the roughly 670-subject first cohort. As for this clone: Its antigen is unidentified.

Clones were sequenced by immunoSEQ multiplex PCR, and TCRdb holds only the in-frame ones, with some missing. The profile covers about 240,000 clones, with 70% to 90% appearing a single time and 0.95% to 1.5% taken by the ten largest. CDR1 and CDR2 from the germline V gene are SGHDT and YYEEEE. The CDR3 has 16 residues. V dropped 4 bases and J dropped 7 bases, with 20 bases sitting between them. This clonotype originated in a woman aged 25 to 45 in good health and CMV-seropositive. The rearrangement uses TRBV5-6 and TRBJ2-2; a possible D gene is TRBD1 (5 bases). The sequenced sample consisted of PBMCs. In DNA, the CDR3 is TGTGCCAGCAGCACTGGACACTTTAAGCAGTTCGGGGAGCTGTTTTTT. Translated, it gives CASSTGHFKQFGELFF.